These 4 T cell receptor beta chains were all obtained from the same sample, sequenced in a study of T cells after yellow fever vaccination. MiXCR was run by TCRdb on the 5' RACE reads, yielding one entry per CDR3 protein. The repertoire holds 250,000 or so distinct CDR3 sequences, with approximately 3.8% as singletons. Sequenced here: PBMCs, sampled 15 days after the yellow fever booster vaccination. The receptors were gathered from a man aged 18 to 35 who received the YFV17D yellow fever vaccine.

At least ten counts were recorded for this clonotype. The V and J genes are TRBV12-3 or TRBV12-4 and TRBJ1-1; D is ambiguous. The V and J ends lost 7 bases and 3 bases respectively, with 12 bases between them. The length of the CDR3 is 13 residues. CDR3 DNA sequence: TGTGCCAGCAAACCCCGTCGTGACACTGAAGCTTTCTTT. Translating it yields CASKPRRDTEAFF.

On this clonotype itself: A single base separates this from a much larger clone, so it may be a read error. The rearrangement links TRBV5-1 to TRBJ2-3; 9 bases align to TRBD2. Germline-derived CDR1 and CDR2 are SGHRS and YFSETQ. The CDR3 is 17 residues long. In DNA, the CDR3 is TGCGCCAGCAGCTTGGAGGGTCTAGCGGGAAACACAGATACGCAGTTTTTT. Its protein product is CASSLEGLAGNTDTQFF.

This clonotype was picked up many times. The V gene is TRBV5-5, the J gene TRBJ1-4; D not resolved. The CDR3 loop spans 15 amino acids. Per germline, CDR1 SGHKS and CDR2 YYEKEE (reference sequence). Trimming shortened V by 1 base and J by 2 bases, and 9 bases separated the two germline ends. The CDR3 protein is CASSLSLGTNEKLFF. CDR3 bases: TGTGCCAGCAGCTTGTCCCTAGGCACTAATGAAAAACTGTTTTTT.

This clonotype was seen at least ten times. The chain uses TRBV11-3 and TRBJ2-2, with D possibly being TRBD2 (5 bases). Germline CDR1 reads SGHNT; CDR2 reads YENEEA. V lost 1 base, J lost 2 bases, and 11 bases lay in between. The CDR3 is 16 residues long. The DNA of the CDR3 is TGTGCCAGCAGCTTAGGACCGGGATTCAACACCGGGGAGCTGTTTTTT. This encodes CASSLGPGFNTGELFF.